The 23 T cell receptor beta chains below were found in one sample sequenced in a study of shared clonotypes between healthy human individuals. Sequencing used immunoSEQ multiplex PCR; TCRdb keeps in-frame clones, though not all of them. This table holds millions of clones, approximately 95% found once. Material for sequencing was naive CD4+ T cells sorted from blood. The sample's subset: CD45RA+ positively selected. The receptors shown here come from a man younger than 35 in good health.

This clone was counted a single time. The rearrangement joins TRBV28 to TRBJ2-4; unclear D gene. CDR1 is MDHEN, CDR2 SYDVKM, per germline. The CDR3 sequence is 9 residues long. The CDR3 loop reads CAVGNIQYF. The CDR3 DNA reads as TGTGCTGTAGGGAACATTCAGTACTTC.

The chain links TRBV7-2 to TRBJ1-1; 7 nucleotides match TRBD1. The junction had 7 bases not matched to a gene; V was cut back by 1 base and J by 8 bases. Germline V gene data show CDR1 as SGHTA and CDR2 as FQGNSA. The CDR3 runs to 14 residues. The CDR3 loop reads CASSLGLPGQEAFF. CDR3 in DNA: TGTGCCAGCAGCTTAGGCCTACCGGGACAGGAAGCTTTCTTT.

This sequence joins TRBV7-3 and TRBJ2-5, with TRBD1 matching 8 bases. Losses at the gene ends were 6 bases for V and 4 bases for J; bases not matched to a gene: 10. The CDR3 runs 15 residues. CDR1 is SGHTA, CDR2 FQGTGA, per germline. The CDR3 region is CASSQMPGTGETQYF. CDR3 DNA: TGTGCCAGCAGTCAGATGCCCGGGACAGGAGAGACCCAGTACTTC. The entire variable domain, with the rest obtained from reference TRBV7-3 and TRBJ2-5, is as follows: GAGVSQTPSNKVTEKGKYVELRCDPISGHTALYWYRQSLGQGPEFLIYFQGTGAADDSGLPNDRFFAVRPEGSVSTLKIQRTERGDSAVYLCASSQMPGTGETQYFGPGTRLLVL.

The chain carries TRBV18 and TRBJ1-1, with unresolved D. Germline V CDR1 and CDR2: KGHSH, LQKENI. CDR3 size: 13 residues. Trimming pared 1 base from V and 4 bases from J, leaving 7 bases between. DNA of the CDR3: TGTGCCAGCTCACCACTTAGCCTCACTGAAGCTTTCTTT. Translating it yields CASSPLSLTEAFF.

The count of this clone is one. V usage is TRBV2 and J usage is TRBJ2-3, with D perhaps TRBD1 or TRBD2 (5 bases each). The germline gives CDR1 SNHLY, CDR2 FYNNEI. V was shortened by 6 bases and J by 0 bases, with 10 bases between the two germline ends. This CDR3 is 14 amino acids long. For the CDR3, the DNA is TGTGCCAGCAGAATGAGGGGAAGCACAGATACGCAGTATTTT. Translating gives CASRMRGSTDTQYF.

This sequence joins TRBV9 and TRBJ1-3; the match to TRBD1 covers 8 bases. With 4 bases clipped from V and 0 bases from J, the junction kept 9 bases outside the gene matches. The CDR3 covers 17 residues. Germline assignment: CDR1 SGDLS and CDR2 YYNGEE. The CDR3 region is CASSPRTGPSSGNTIYF. For the CDR3, the DNA is TGTGCCAGCAGCCCACGGACAGGGCCAAGCTCTGGAAACACCATATATTTT.

The rearrangement joins TRBV18 to TRBJ1-6; tentative D call: TRBD1 (6 bases). V shed 2 bases and J shed 5 bases, with 13 bases lying between them. Germline V gene sequence: CDR1 KGHSH, CDR2 LQKENI. The CDR3 consists of 16 residues. CDR3: CASSPVAGDNNSPLHF. The CDR3 region has the DNA TGTGCCAGCTCACCAGTCGCCGGGGACAATAATTCACCCCTCCACTTT.

V and J are TRBV28 and TRBJ1-1; D possibly corresponds to TRBD1 (6 bases). V was cut by 6 bases and J by 7 bases, with 9 bases left in between. Germline V lookup: CDR1 MDHEN, CDR2 SYDVKM. CDR3 length: 11 residues. DNA of the CDR3: TGTGCCAGCAGCCGGACAGTTGAAGCTTTCTTT. This codes for CASSRTVEAFF.

A word on this clone: Its ends do not fully match the called genes, so a read error is possible. This chain connects TRBV5-6 to TRBJ2-5; TRBD2 agrees at 13 bases. Germline V lookup: CDR1 SGHDT, CDR2 YYEEEE. The CDR3 runs 14 residues. CDR3 residues: CASSPGTSGVREHF. CDR3 sequence (DNA): TGTGCCAGCAGCCCCGGGACTAGCGGGGTCAGAGAACACTTC. Based on the CDR3 plus reference TRBV5-6 and TRBJ2-5, the full variable domain is DAGVTQSPTHLIKTRGQQVTLRCSPKSGHDTVSWYQQALGQGPQFIFQYYEEEERQRGNFPDRFSGHQFPNYSSELNVNALLLGDSALYLCASSPGTSGVREHFGPGTRLLVL.

The chain carries TRBV5-1 and TRBJ2-7; D assignment may be TRBD1 or TRBD2 (5 bases each). The V gene lost 5 bases and the J gene lost 5 bases, with 8 bases spanning the gap. The germline V gene encodes CDR1 SGHRS and CDR2 YFSETQ. The CDR3 totals 11 residues. In DNA form, the CDR3 reads TGCGCCAGCAGGGGGGAGAACGAGCAGTACTTC. It translates to CASRGENEQYF.

This chain links TRBV6-1 with TRBJ1-1; 10 nucleotides line up with TRBD1. The CDR3 extends over 16 amino acids. After removal of 0 bases from V and 2 bases from J, the junction contained 3 bases not matched to a gene. Germline values: CDR1 MNHNS, CDR2 SASEGT. CDR3 DNA: TGTGCCAGCAGTGAAGCCCCGACAGGGGGCAACACTGAAGCTTTCTTT. Amino acids: CASSEAPTGGNTEAFF.

J is TRBJ2-1 and V is TRBV10-3, with D perhaps matching TRBD1 or TRBD2 (5 bases each). Trimming left V 4 bases short and J 11 bases short, with 12 bases between. The CDR3 spans 12 residues. Germline CDR1 is ENHRY and CDR2 is SYGVKD. CDR3 DNA sequence: TGTGCCATCAGTGCTGACGGGACCAAGCAGTTCTTC. Translation: CAISADGTKQFF.

This chain connects TRBV7-2 to TRBJ2-7, with D hard to call. CDR1 and CDR2 from the germline V gene are SGHTA and FQGNSA. Trimming removed 2 bases from V and 5 bases from J, with 10 bases in between. The CDR3 covers 13 residues. DNA of the CDR3: TGTGCCAGCAGCTTATTGACTTTGGACGAGCAGTACTTC. It translates to CASSLLTLDEQYF. The variable domain in full, completed from reference TRBV7-2 and TRBJ2-7, reads GAGVSQSPSNKVTEKGKDVELRCDPISGHTALYWYRQSLGQGLEFLIYFQGNSAPDKSGLPSDRFSAERTGGSVSTLTIQRTQQEDSAVYLCASSLLTLDEQYFGPGTRLTVT.

V gene TRBV2 combines with J gene TRBJ1-5; weak D call: TRBD1 (6 bases). CDR3 size: 15 residues. The germline V gene encodes CDR1 SNHLY and CDR2 FYNNEI. Between the trimmed V and J ends, which lost 5 bases and 3 bases, there was a span of 14 bases. This chain's CDR3 is CASSSSGALNQPQHF. The CDR3 DNA reads as TGTGCCAGCAGTTCGTCAGGGGCTCTCAATCAGCCCCAGCATTTT.

This chain uses TRBV7-9 with TRBJ2-7; tentatively, D is TRBD2 (5 bases). The CDR3 is 16 amino acids. Germline assignment: CDR1 SEHNR and CDR2 FQNEAQ (reference sequence). With 0 bases removed from V and 2 bases from J, the gap between germline ends came to 14 bases. CDR3 bases: TGTGCCAGCAGCTTAGCTTCTGGTAGAGGGACCTACGAGCAGTACTTC. This translates into CASSLASGRGTYEQYF.

The gene calls are TRBV5-4 and TRBJ2-3, with 8 bases matching TRBD1. The junction had 13 bases not matched to a gene; V was cut back by 4 bases and J by 0 bases. CDR3 length: 18 residues. Per the germline V gene, CDR1 is SGHNT and CDR2 is YYREEE (reference sequence). CDR3 coding DNA: TGTGCCAGCAGCAGCAACCGGGACAGGTCAGCTAGCACAGATACGCAGTATTTT. It specifies CASSSNRDRSASTDTQYF.

The chain employs TRBV5-1 and TRBJ2-2; D tentatively fits TRBD1 or TRBD2 (5 bases each). Germline V gives CDR1 SGHRS, CDR2 YFSETQ. This CDR3 contains 15 residues. V lost 0 bases and J 2 bases, leaving 8 bases between the germline ends. The chain's CDR3 is CASSLVRDNTGELFF. DNA of the CDR3: TGCGCCAGCAGCTTGGTCAGGGACAACACCGGGGAGCTGTTTTTT.

This chain connects TRBV7-9 to TRBJ1-1; 8 nucleotides match TRBD1. Losses at the gene ends were 2 bases for V and 7 bases for J; bases not matched to a gene: 9. The germline V gene has CDR1 SEHNR and CDR2 FQNEAQ (reference sequence). This CDR3 is 15 amino acids long. DNA for the CDR3: TGTGCCAGCAGCTTACAGGGGGCGTCGTCGAATGAAGCTTTCTTT. Translated: CASSLQGASSNEAFF.

The chain joins TRBV19 to TRBJ1-5; D is possibly TRBD1 (5 bases). CDR3 length: 18 residues. Per germline, CDR1 LNHDA and CDR2 SQIVND (reference sequence). Trimming pared 1 base from V and 0 bases from J, leaving 16 bases between. The CDR3 coding sequence is TGTGCCAGTAGTATAGTCGGGCGGACAACGAATAGCAATCAGCCCCAGCATTTT. This gives the protein CASSIVGRTTNSNQPQHF.

CDR3 amino acids: CASSRGGDPLWYEQYF. CDR3 nucleotide sequence: TGTGCCAGCAGCCGAGGTGGAGACCCGCTCTGGTACGAGCAGTACTTC. The chain links TRBV5-4 to TRBJ2-7; unclear D gene. The CDR3 totals 16 residues. Germline CDR1 is SGHNT and CDR2 is YYREEE (reference sequence). The V end lost 4 bases, the J end lost 4 bases, and 21 bases lay between the germline ends.

Regarding this clone: No DNA is shown, since the ends of the CDR3 on it are uncertain; the CDR3 is the one TCRdb lists. This rearrangement joins TRBV5-1 to TRBJ2-2; the D call TRBD1 from the table was never checked on the DNA. The CDR3 is 14 amino acids long, termini counted. The germline CDR1 and CDR2 sequences are SGHRS and YFSETQ. Here the CDR3 reads CASSPGQFFGELFF.

The rearrangement uses TRBV9 and TRBJ2-5, with D perhaps TRBD1 (8 bases). The V end was cut by 0 bases, the J end by 5 bases, with 14 bases between. CDR1 is SGDLS, CDR2 YYNGEE, per germline. The CDR3 loop spans 15 amino acids. In nucleotides, the CDR3 is TGTGCCAGCAGCGTAGTAGGACAGGGAGGGGAGACCCAGTACTTC. Translated: CASSVVGQGGETQYF. The full variable domain, rest sourced from reference TRBV9 and TRBJ2-5, is DSGVTQTPKHLITATGQRVTLRCSPRSGDLSVYWYQQSLDQGLQFLIQYYNGEERAKGNILERFSAQQFPDLHSELNLSSLELGDSALYFCASSVVGQGGETQYFGPGTRLLVL.

As for this clone: Being one base from a much bigger clone, this may be a read error. The sample carries other DNA sequences with the same CDR3. The chain links TRBV28 to TRBJ1-1; no definite D call. V was trimmed by 8 bases and J by 1 base, leaving 14 bases between them. The CDR3 sequence is 14 residues long. The germline gives CDR1 MDHEN, CDR2 SYDVKM. The DNA for the CDR3 is TGTGCCAGCTCACTCAGAGCAGGGAACACTGAAGCTTTCTTT. Encoded protein: CASSLRAGNTEAFF.